Shown below are 13 T cell receptor beta chains from a single sample sequenced in a study of spatial heterogeneity in lung cancer. Specified time point: sample taken at primary tumor resection. These TCRs are of unknown antigen specificity. The study's findings and limits: For expanded intratumoral alpha and beta TCRs, counts tracked tumor mutation counts.

TCRdb re-called the 5' RACE reads through MiXCR, storing one row per CDR3 protein. This table has approximately 10,000 distinct CDR3 sequences, approximately 6.3% appearing once. The sequenced sample was lung tumor tissue, obtained at surgery. The receptors were gathered from a female donor with early-stage non-small cell lung cancer.

The table lists this clonotype with a few counts. The chain joins TRBV2 to TRBJ2-3; 7 nucleotides align to TRBD2. Germline CDR1 is SNHLY and CDR2 is FYNNEI. The CDR3 spans 13 residues. Trimming took 8 bases from V and 5 from J; bases not matched to a gene: 7. The CDR3 is CASGGLSRDTQYF. Written as DNA, the CDR3 is TGTGCCAGCGGGGGACTAAGTAGAGATACGCAGTATTTT.

This clonotype was seen ten or more times. The V gene is TRBV28, the J gene TRBJ2-1; unclear D gene. Germline V gene data show CDR1 as MDHEN and CDR2 as SYDVKM. The CDR3 has 14 residues. V gave up 2 bases and J gave up 4 bases, with 9 bases separating them. The CDR3 loop reads CASSLVQTYNEQFF. For the CDR3, the DNA is TGTGCCAGCAGTTTAGTTCAGACTTACAATGAGCAGTTCTTC.

This clonotype came up a few times. The genes are TRBV20-1 and TRBJ2-5, with 7 bases matching TRBD2. The CDR3 runs to 15 residues. V shed 6 bases, J shed 1 base, and the junction held 11 bases outside the gene matches. Germline assignment: CDR1 DFQATT and CDR2 SNEGSKA (reference sequence). CDR3 nucleotide sequence: TGCAGTGCGACCGGGGCTAGCGGCTTCCAAGAGACCCAGTACTTC. It is translated as CSATGASGFQETQYF.

Within the sample, this clonotype is medium-sized. The chain uses TRBV5-4 and TRBJ2-1; D is unresolved. Germline V lookup: CDR1 SGHNT, CDR2 YYREEE (reference sequence). This CDR3 has 12 residues. The germline V and J ends were trimmed by 2 bases and 9 bases, with 9 bases remaining between them. The CDR3: CASSFDEFEQFF. The DNA of the CDR3 is TGTGCCAGCAGCTTCGACGAGTTTGAGCAGTTCTTC.

The V call is TRBV7-9, the J call TRBJ1-1; D uncertain. Germline V gene lookup returns CDR1 SEHNR and CDR2 FQNEAQ (reference sequence). This CDR3 contains 13 residues. Trimming removed 5 bases at V and 3 bases at J, with 10 bases between. The CDR3 is CASSLSDYTEAFF. CDR3 coding DNA: TGTGCCAGCAGCCTTTCCGACTACACTGAAGCTTTCTTT. The entire variable domain, with the rest obtained from reference TRBV7-9 and TRBJ1-1, is as follows: DTGVSQNPRHKITKRGQNVTFRCDPISEHNRLYWYRQTLGQGPEFLTYFQNEAQLEKSRLLSDRFSAERPKGSFSTLEIQRTEQGDSAMYLCASSLSDYTEAFFGQGTRLTVV.

This clonotype occurred many times. The CDR3 DNA reads as TGTGCCAGCAGCCTCCAGGCGGGGGATGGCTACACCTTC. Translation gives CASSLQAGDGYTF. The rearrangement links TRBV14 to TRBJ1-2, with D possibly matching TRBD1 (5 bases). The CDR3 is 13 residues long. CDR1 is SGHDN and CDR2 is FVKESK in the germline V gene. Trimming stripped 4 bases from V and 6 bases from J, with 12 bases between.

Many counts were recorded for this clonotype. The V call is TRBV6-1, the J call TRBJ1-1, with D tentatively TRBD1 (5 bases). The CDR3 runs 14 residues. Germline assignment: CDR1 MNHNS and CDR2 SASEGT. The ends were cut back, 7 bases at V and 5 bases at J, with 17 bases in the middle. The CDR3 DNA follows: TGTGCCAGCAATCTGTTGGTGGGGGGGACTGAAGCTTTCTTT. This translates into CASNLLVGGTEAFF.

Relative to its sample, this clonotype is medium-sized. The chain combines TRBV7-9 with TRBJ1-1; 7 bases match TRBD1. V lost 3 bases and J lost 2; bases outside the gene matches: 6. CDR1 is SEHNR, CDR2 FQNEAQ, per germline (reference sequence). This CDR3 is built from 15 residues. The CDR3 here is CASSFADRTNTEAFF. The CDR3 nucleotides are TGTGCCAGCAGCTTTGCGGACAGGACAAACACTGAAGCTTTCTTT. Looking up the rest from reference TRBV7-9 and TRBJ1-1 gives the full variable domain: DTGVSQNPRHKITKRGQNVTFRCDPISEHNRLYWYRQTLGQGPEFLTYFQNEAQLEKSRLLSDRFSAERPKGSFSTLEIQRTEQGDSAMYLCASSFADRTNTEAFFGQGTRLTVV.

This clonotype was seen ten or more times. V gene TRBV7-2 combines with J gene TRBJ2-1; a weak D match, TRBD1 (5 bases). There are 13 residues in the CDR3. Trimming pared 5 bases from V and 9 bases from J, leaving 14 bases between. CDR1 is SGHTA and CDR2 is FQGNSA in the germline V gene. This CDR3 is CASSQRQSTEQFF. The CDR3 DNA is TGTGCCAGCAGCCAGCGACAGTCAACTGAGCAGTTCTTC. The full variable domain, in which reference TRBV7-2 and TRBJ2-1 provide the parts outside the CDR3, is GAGVSQSPSNKVTEKGKDVELRCDPISGHTALYWYRQSLGQGLEFLIYFQGNSAPDKSGLPSDRFSAERTGGSVSTLTIQRTQQEDSAVYLCASSQRQSTEQFFGPGTRLTVL.

This clonotype showed up just a few times. The chain is built from TRBV6-5 and TRBJ1-2; 8 bases align to TRBD1. Germline V lookup: CDR1 MNHEY, CDR2 SVGAGI. The V and J ends lost 9 bases and 1 base, in that order; junction bases with no gene match: 7. CDR3 length: 14 amino acids. In DNA, the CDR3 is TGTGCCAGTAGATGGACAGGGAGTAACTATGGCTACACCTTC. It translates to CASRWTGSNYGYTF.

The rearrangement links TRBV7-2 to TRBJ2-3; TRBD2 matches 11 bases. CDR3 size: 17 residues. Germline V CDR1 and CDR2: SGHTA, FQGNSA. V was pared by 2 bases and J by 2 bases, with 6 bases of the junction left unmatched. The CDR3 DNA sequence: TGTGCCAGCAGCTTACGGCTAGCGGGGGGACACACAGATACGCAGTATTTT. Translated: CASSLRLAGGHTDTQYF.

The chain has TRBV6-2 or TRBV6-3 and TRBJ1-2, with 8 nucleotides matching TRBD1. The CDR3 totals 15 residues. The V gene end was trimmed by 5 bases and the J gene end by 3 bases; junction bases not matched to a gene: 8. Germline values: CDR1 MNHEY, CDR2 SVGEGT. The CDR3 region is CASSDQTGGDYGYTF. DNA for the CDR3: TGTGCCAGCAGTGACCAAACAGGGGGAGACTATGGCTACACCTTC.

This clonotype was seen many times. This CDR3 reads CASSPPFASMGTGGVNEQFF. The CDR3, as DNA: TGTGCCAGCTCACCACCCTTTGCGTCTATGGGGACAGGGGGCGTGAATGAGCAGTTCTTC. The rearrangement links TRBV18 to TRBJ2-1; 12 bases are a match to TRBD1. The CDR3 sequence is 20 residues long. Germline-derived CDR1 and CDR2 are KGHSH and LQKENI. Germline trimming cut 0 bases from V and 7 bases from J; bases unmatched to any gene: 16.